This T cell receptor (beta chain) was identified in a study of T cells in Graves' hyperthyroidism and ophthalmopathy. The CDR3 is 10 residues long. Germline loops: CDR1 SEHNR, CDR2 FQNEAQ (reference sequence). V was trimmed by 8 bases and J by 7 bases, leaving 7 bases between them. Study-wide results and caveats: Stable hyperthyroidism and ophthalmopathy were separated using 13 V-J signatures.

Comments on this clonotype: The antigen is not known.

RNA transcripts gave rise to amplified TCR beta CDR3 regions. With the HTBI primer set, the TCR CDR3 went through a first round of RT-PCR. From the multiplex PCR reads, TCRdb called clonotypes with MiXCR, one entry per CDR3 protein. The top ten hold around 54% of the sample, which has 300,000 to 400,000 distinct CDR3 sequences, 15% to 20% seen once. The sequence derives from a woman aged 45-65 years with Graves' hyperthyroidism. The genes are TRBV7-9 and TRBJ2-3, with D possibly matching TRBD2 (5 bases). Material: blood. The chain's CDR3 is CASLGNTQYF. The CDR3 bases are TGTGCCAGCCTCGGGAATACGCAGTATTTT.